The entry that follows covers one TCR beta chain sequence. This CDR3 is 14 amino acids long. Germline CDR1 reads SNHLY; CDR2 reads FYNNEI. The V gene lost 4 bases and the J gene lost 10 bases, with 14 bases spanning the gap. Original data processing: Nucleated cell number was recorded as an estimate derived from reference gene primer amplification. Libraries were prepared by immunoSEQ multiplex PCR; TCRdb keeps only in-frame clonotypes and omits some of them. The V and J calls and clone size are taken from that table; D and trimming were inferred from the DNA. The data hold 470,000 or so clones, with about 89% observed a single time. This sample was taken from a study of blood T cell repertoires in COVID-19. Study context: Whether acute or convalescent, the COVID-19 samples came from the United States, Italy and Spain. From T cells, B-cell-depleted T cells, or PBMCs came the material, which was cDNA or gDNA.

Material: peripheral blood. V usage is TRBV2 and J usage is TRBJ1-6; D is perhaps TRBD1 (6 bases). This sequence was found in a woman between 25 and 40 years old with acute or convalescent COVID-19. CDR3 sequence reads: CASSGTAGVSPLHF. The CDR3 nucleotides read TGTGCCAGCAGTGGGACTGCAGGGGTGTCACCCCTCCACTTT.